Given below is one T cell receptor (beta chain) in context. As yet, its antigen is unknown. The sample is drawn from a study of cytomegalovirus exposure and HLA in healthy donors. Whole-study results and caveats: Analysis was carried out at a later point, and it linked a missense DCLRE1C variant to TCR beta V- and J-gene trimming. Reports indicate that TCR beta sequences accurately predicted the HLA-A and HLA-B alleles of most subjects. Within a later analysis, the majority of CMV-associated TCR beta chains appeared HLA-restricted.

Although they were nominally healthy when sampled, donors likely had unrecorded immune exposures. CDR1 and CDR2 (germline): MGHRA, YSYEKL. This CDR3 region has 17 residues. V dropped 3 bases and J dropped 7; count of bases not matched to a gene: 10. The PCR employed 60 Vbeta primers together with 13 Jbeta primers. Profiling relied on immunoSEQ multiplex PCR, and the TCRdb table lists in-frame clones only, not all of them. The sample has about 91,000 clones, around nine tenths seen once. This chain uses TRBV4-1 with TRBJ2-1; 12 bases are a match to TRBD2. The sample consisted of PBMCs. This clonotype was sampled from a man younger than 40 in good health and CMV-seropositive. The CDR3 coding sequence is TGCGCCAGCAGCCACCCTAGCGGGAGGGTCAGAGTTAATGAGCAGTTCTTC. It yields the protein CASSHPSGRVRVNEQFF.